Each of the 8 T cell receptor beta chains below was sequenced from the same sample in a study of shared T cell receptors in the human thymus. Sequenced by immunoSEQ multiplex PCR; TCRdb stores in-frame clones only, minus some. This sample carries about 660,000 clones, around 87% of them seen once, and the ten largest clones take around 0.01%. These data are also associated with another study on human thymus T cells.

Sample: thymocytes. Receptors originate from a boy less than two years old with a congenital heart defect.

The chain employs TRBV6-1 and TRBJ2-7; 7 nucleotides agree with TRBD1. The CDR3 runs 13 residues. The V segment lost 10 bases and the J segment 2 bases; nucleotides outside the gene matches: 8. Germline CDR1 is MNHNS and CDR2 is SASEGT. This CDR3 reads CAILGTVAYEQYF. In DNA, the CDR3 is TGTGCCATTTTGGGGACAGTAGCCTACGAGCAGTACTTC.

The rearrangement uses TRBV30 and TRBJ2-5; D is unresolved. Trimming shortened V by 3 bases and J by 0 bases, and 14 bases separated the two germline ends. The CDR3 contains 15 residues. CDR1 and CDR2 (germline): GTSNPN, SVGIG (reference sequence). Here the CDR3 reads CAWRSRPKYQETQYF. CDR3 coding DNA: TGTGCCTGGAGGAGCAGGCCAAAGTACCAAGAGACCCAGTACTTC. Variable domain in full (rest from reference TRBV30 and TRBJ2-5): SQTIHQWPATLVQPVGSPLSLECTVEGTSNPNLYWYRQAAGRGLQLLFYSVGIGQISSEVPQNLSASRPQDRQFILSSKKLLLSDSGFYLCAWRSRPKYQETQYFGPGTRLLVL.

The CDR3 region is CAPEHPRVSNQPQHF. DNA for the CDR3: TGCGCCCCCGAACACCCCCGGGTGAGCAATCAGCCCCAGCATTTT. This rearrangement joins TRBV10-1 to TRBJ1-5; D not resolved. V gave up 11 bases and J gave up 1 base, with 18 bases separating them. The CDR3 contains 15 residues. Looked up from germline, CDR1 is WNHNN and CDR2 is SYGVQD (reference sequence).

The V and J genes are TRBV5-6 and TRBJ2-3, with D possibly matching TRBD2 (5 bases). Trimming took 3 bases from V and 4 from J, leaving 18 bases between them. Germline CDR1 and CDR2: SGHDT and YYEEEE. The length of the CDR3 is 16 residues. In DNA, the CDR3 is TGTGCCAGCAGCTCGCCCCCCTGGACCGGGGCAGATACGCAGTATTTT. Protein product: CASSSPPWTGADTQYF.

This rearrangement joins TRBV27 to TRBJ2-7; 16 nucleotides line up with TRBD2. The CDR3 covers 20 residues. The ends lost 7 bases at V and 2 bases at J; junction bases unmatched: 17. Looked up from germline, CDR1 is MNHEY and CDR2 is SMNVEV (reference sequence). Here the CDR3 reads CASKRTDPGLAGGPPYEQYF. CDR3 nucleotides: TGTGCCAGCAAAAGGACGGATCCGGGACTAGCGGGAGGGCCTCCCTACGAGCAGTACTTC.

V gene TRBV4-1 combines with J gene TRBJ2-4, with D tentatively TRBD1 (5 bases). V dropped 1 base and J dropped 2 bases, with 18 bases sitting between them. Germline V gives CDR1 MGHRA, CDR2 YSYEKL. The CDR3 runs 18 residues. The CDR3 protein is CASSQVHRFRPSKNIQYF. The DNA for the CDR3 is TGCGCCAGCAGCCAAGTTCACAGGTTTAGGCCATCCAAAAACATTCAGTACTTC.

The V and J genes are TRBV9 and TRBJ2-5, with D unresolved. Per the germline V gene, CDR1 is SGDLS and CDR2 is YYNGEE. CDR3 length equals 12 residues. V was trimmed by 3 bases and J by 0 bases, leaving 3 bases between them. The CDR3 region is CASSDYQETQYF. CDR3 nucleotides: TGTGCCAGCAGCGACTACCAAGAGACCCAGTACTTC.

This chain links TRBV28 with TRBJ2-7, with 11 bases fitting TRBD2. V trimming: 5 bases; J trimming: 2 bases; junction bases outside the gene matches: 14. Germline-derived CDR1 and CDR2 are MDHEN and SYDVKM. The CDR3 spans 18 residues. The CDR3 sequence: CASSPQGASGRYTYEQYF. The CDR3 coding sequence is TGTGCCAGCAGTCCCCAGGGGGCTAGCGGGAGGTACACCTACGAGCAGTACTTC.